This paragraph covers one T cell receptor beta chain sequence. This clonotype came up a few times. Its antigen remains unidentified. Per-nucleotide qualities are absent, and no much larger clonotype sits a single base away. This entry comes from a study of T-cell reconstitution after alpha-beta-depleted transplantation in children (dated by TCRdb to the mid-2010s). For context, the study as a whole: Using TCR repertoire profiling, the study followed T-cell immune reconstitution in a quantitative way in children after TCRalphabeta/CD19-depleted allogeneic hematopoietic cell transplantation.

Results and caveats for the whole study, not just this receptor: In some patients, high TCRbeta diversity at day 60 was attributed to recipient T cells and intrathymic progenitors that had survived conditioning. Apparently early alphabetaT-cell count recovery about two months after transplant reportedly relied on only several hundred rapidly expanded clones derived from non-depleted graft cells. The frequencies of hyperexpanded clones fell over the following months, and after one year, T-cell counts and TCRbeta diversity were mostly attributed to newly produced T cells.

What the treatment or condition label conveys for this sample: allogeneic hematopoietic cell transplantation with graft depleted of TCRalphabeta T cells and CD19 B cells. The transplant recipients were children given TCRalphabeta/CD19-depleted allogeneic hematopoietic cell grafts. Trimming removed 5 bases from V and 6 bases from J, leaving 11 bases between the germline ends. Inclusive of the bounding cysteine and phenylalanine, the CDR3 is 13 residues long. The CDR3 DNA has 39 bases and is translated from base 1. CDR1 MDHEN and CDR2 SYDVKM were looked up in the germline V gene. The library was produced with PCR. TCRdb records Illumina HiSeq 2500 as the sequencer. Molecular barcoding was employed in the preparation of TCR libraries, with unique molecular identifiers being used to normalize TCRbeta repertoire quantification. TCRdb took the public reads, trimmed them with fastp at Q25, ran MiXCR for clone calling and kept in-frame beta chains. For every CDR3 protein sequence, its rows merge into one entry that carries the most common genes and DNA. This sample holds about 78,000 distinct CDR3 sequences; approximately 14% were observed only once. The ten largest clones represent about 25% of the sample.

Sample: PBMCs, mostly from graft donor cells, taken 180 days after TCRalphabeta/CD19-depleted stem cell transplant. This TCR came from a male patient under 10 years old who had a stem cell transplant for acute lymphoblastic leukemia, so the T cells may come from the graft donor. The V and J genes are TRBV28 and TRBJ1-5, with the identity of the D gene unclear. The CDR3 sequence is CASSLGGIQPQHF. The DNA sequence is given as TGTGCCAGCAGTCTTGGAGGGATTCAGCCCCAGCATTTT.